Listed here is a single T cell receptor (beta chain). The target of this receptor is not known. No base quality information exists; no much larger clone differs at one position. In the germline V gene, CDR1 corresponds to SGDLS and CDR2 to YYNGEE. The CDR3 contains 16 residues, cysteine and phenylalanine counted. The read is trimmed to its CDR3 DNA, 48 bases read in frame from base 1. V has 5 bases trimmed and J has 4 bases trimmed; junction bases matching no gene number 12. PBMCs were isolated by Ficoll-Paque density gradient centrifugation. The instrument was an Illumina NovaSeq 6000. cDNA libraries for TCRalpha and TCRbeta were prepared by 5'RACE using constant-segment primers, with sample barcodes and unique molecular identifiers added. Trizol reagent was used to extract RNA from every sample. Library amplification was performed in two PCR steps, and a second sample barcode and Illumina TruSeq adapters were introduced in the second step. Libraries were sequenced on an Illumina NovaSeq with 2 x 150 bp paired-end reads. For the original study's pipeline: With migec v1.2.7, reads were demultiplexed and then collapsed into UMI-guided consensus sequences. With mixcr v2.1.11, UMI consensuses were aligned to TRA and TRB V and J templates and assembled into clonotypes. Expanded or contracted clonotypes were those called significant by both edgeR and NoisET, with noise models trained on biological replicates. For edgeR calls, the cutoffs were a false discovery rate-adjusted p below 0.01 and a log2 fold-change threshold of 1. PCA with hierarchical clustering of max-normalized trajectories of the 1000 most abundant clonotypes was used as exploratory dynamics analysis. Each responding clone was given a CD4 or CD8 phenotype based on the CD4+ and CD8+ repertoires, which had been sequenced separately. The public reads were run again by TCRdb, first through fastp at Q25 and then through MiXCR, and only productive beta chains were kept. Identical CDR3 protein sequences are pooled into one entry, listed with their most common genes and DNA. The V and J calls come from TCRdb's annotation, not from the publication. This sample has roughly 240,000 distinct CDR3 sequences in its table, and 15% of those were observed once. In total, the top ten clones hold more than 2% of the sample.

This sample stems from a study of T-cell memory formation after mild COVID-19 (dated by TCRdb to the early 2020s). Study-level background: TCR sequence clusters from the two donors were largely donor specific. In a couple of donors, T-cell clones that expanded and contracted after mild COVID-19 were tracked by sequencing TCRalpha and TCRbeta repertoires over time. The cohort was made up of two young adult volunteers, one female and one male, who were previously healthy.

The paper's findings and limits, for the study overall: Clones contracting from day 15 to 85 had balanced CD4/CD8 phenotypes, while a second wave expanding from day 15 to 37 was biased towards CD4+. Whether the second-wave clones peaking on day 37 were SARS-CoV-2 specific was not confirmed. Some responding clones were found in pre-infection memory, which suggests that pre-existing cross-reactive memory T cells took part in the SARS-CoV-2 response. The study included only a couple of mild cases, and larger cohorts that include severe cases with pre-infection samples were judged to be necessary. Contracting CD4+ clones turned up mainly in the CM and EM memory subsets, whereas EMRA was where CD8+ clones were enriched.

The chain couples TRBV9 to TRBJ2-5; 9 central bases correspond to TRBD2. The source material was PBMCs or a T cell subset sorted from them (not recorded which). The source is an adult woman who had mild COVID-19 (a few samples of this study predate the infection). The sample titles of this study are shuffled in the database, so cell type and time point are left out; the donor was told from shared clones. Read as DNA, the sequence is TGTGCCAGCAGTCAAATTGGCGGGGGGGCCTCAGAGACCCAGTACTTC. This encodes CASSQIGGGASETQYF.